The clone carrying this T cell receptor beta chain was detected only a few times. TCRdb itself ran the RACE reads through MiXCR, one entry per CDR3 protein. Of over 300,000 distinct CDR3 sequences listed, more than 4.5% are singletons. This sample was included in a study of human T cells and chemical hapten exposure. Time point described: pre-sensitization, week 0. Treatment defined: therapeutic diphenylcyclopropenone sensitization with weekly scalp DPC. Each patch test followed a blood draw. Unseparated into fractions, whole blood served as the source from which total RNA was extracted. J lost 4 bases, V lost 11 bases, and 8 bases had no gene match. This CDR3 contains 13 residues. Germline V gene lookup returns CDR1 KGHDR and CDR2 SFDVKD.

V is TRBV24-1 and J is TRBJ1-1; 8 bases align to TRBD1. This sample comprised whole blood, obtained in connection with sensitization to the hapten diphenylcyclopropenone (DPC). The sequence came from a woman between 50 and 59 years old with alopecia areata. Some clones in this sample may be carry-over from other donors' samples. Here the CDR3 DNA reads TGTGCCAGGGGGGCAGGGGGCTTCACTGAAGCTTTCTTT. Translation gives CARGAGGFTEAFF.